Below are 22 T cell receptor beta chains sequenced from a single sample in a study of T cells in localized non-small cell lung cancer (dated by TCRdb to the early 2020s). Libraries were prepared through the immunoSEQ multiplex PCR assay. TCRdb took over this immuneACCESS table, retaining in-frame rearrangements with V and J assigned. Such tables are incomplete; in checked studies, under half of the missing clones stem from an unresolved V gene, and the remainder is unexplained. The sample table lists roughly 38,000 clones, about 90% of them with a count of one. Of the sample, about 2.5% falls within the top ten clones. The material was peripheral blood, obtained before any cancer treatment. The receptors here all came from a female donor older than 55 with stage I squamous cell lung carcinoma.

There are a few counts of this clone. This CDR3 reads CASSKAATDTQYF. CDR3 coding DNA: TGTGCCAGCAGCAAGGCAGCCACAGATACGCAGTATTTT. The gene calls are TRBV21-1 and TRBJ2-3. TRBV21-1 is a pseudogene locus. This CDR3 contains 13 residues.

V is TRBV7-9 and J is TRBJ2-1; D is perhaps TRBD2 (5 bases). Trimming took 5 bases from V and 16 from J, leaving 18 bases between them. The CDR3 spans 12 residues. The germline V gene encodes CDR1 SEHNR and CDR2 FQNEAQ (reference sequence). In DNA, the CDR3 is TGTGCCAGCAGCCTTGTACTTTCCCGGGGTTTCTTC. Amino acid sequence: CASSLVLSRGFF.

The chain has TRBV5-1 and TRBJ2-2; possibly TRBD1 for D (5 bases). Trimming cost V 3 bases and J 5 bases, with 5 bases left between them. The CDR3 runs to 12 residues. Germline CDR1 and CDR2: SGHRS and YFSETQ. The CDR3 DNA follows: TGCGCCAGCAGCTCAGGGACCGGGGAGCTGTTTTTT. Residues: CASSSGTGELFF.

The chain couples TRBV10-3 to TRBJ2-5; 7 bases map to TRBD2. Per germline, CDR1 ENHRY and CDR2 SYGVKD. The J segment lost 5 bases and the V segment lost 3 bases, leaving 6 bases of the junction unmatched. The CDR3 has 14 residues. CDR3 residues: CAISEPAGRETQYF. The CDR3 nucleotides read TGTGCCATCAGTGAACCAGCGGGAAGGGAGACCCAGTACTTC.

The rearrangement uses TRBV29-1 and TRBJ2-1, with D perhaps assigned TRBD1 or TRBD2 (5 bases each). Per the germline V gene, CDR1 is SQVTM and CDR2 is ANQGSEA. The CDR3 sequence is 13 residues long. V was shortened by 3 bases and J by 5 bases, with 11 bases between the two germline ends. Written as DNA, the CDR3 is TGCAGCGTTGATCCGGGACGTAACAATGAGCAGTTCTTC. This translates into CSVDPGRNNEQFF.

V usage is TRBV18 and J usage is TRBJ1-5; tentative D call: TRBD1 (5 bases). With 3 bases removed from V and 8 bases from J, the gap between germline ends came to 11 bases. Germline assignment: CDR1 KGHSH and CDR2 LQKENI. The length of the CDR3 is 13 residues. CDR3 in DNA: TGTGCCAGCTCACCCGGGGCCCAAGAGCCCCAGCATTTT. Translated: CASSPGAQEPQHF.

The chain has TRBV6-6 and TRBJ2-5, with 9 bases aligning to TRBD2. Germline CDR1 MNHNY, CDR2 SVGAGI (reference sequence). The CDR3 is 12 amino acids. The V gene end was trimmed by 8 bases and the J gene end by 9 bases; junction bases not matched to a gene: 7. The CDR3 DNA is TGTGCCAGCGGCCGCGGGGGGGGGTCCCAGTACTTC. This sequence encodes CASGRGGGSQYF.

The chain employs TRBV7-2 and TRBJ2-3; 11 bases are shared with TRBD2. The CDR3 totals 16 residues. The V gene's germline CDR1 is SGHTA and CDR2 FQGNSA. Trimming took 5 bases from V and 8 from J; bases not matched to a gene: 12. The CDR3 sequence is CASSGQGLADTVTQYF. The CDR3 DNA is TGTGCCAGCAGCGGACAGGGACTAGCGGACACTGTTACGCAGTATTTT.

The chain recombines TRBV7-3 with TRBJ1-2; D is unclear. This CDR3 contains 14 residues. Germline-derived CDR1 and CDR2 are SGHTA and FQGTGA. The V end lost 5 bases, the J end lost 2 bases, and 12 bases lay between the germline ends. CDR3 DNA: TGTGCCAGCAGCCCGGAGGGAAAAAACTATGGCTACACCTTC. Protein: CASSPEGKNYGYTF.

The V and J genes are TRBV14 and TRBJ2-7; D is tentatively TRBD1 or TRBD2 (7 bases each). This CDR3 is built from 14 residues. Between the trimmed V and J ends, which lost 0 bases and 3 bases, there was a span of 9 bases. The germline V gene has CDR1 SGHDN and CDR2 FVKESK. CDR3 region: CASSQDRGGYEQYF. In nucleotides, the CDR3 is TGTGCCAGCAGCCAAGACAGGGGGGGCTACGAGCAGTACTTC.

CDR3 DNA sequence: TGTGCCAGCATCGAGAGGACAGGACGCTCCTACGAGCAGTACTTC. Translating it yields CASIERTGRSYEQYF. The gene calls are TRBV6-6 and TRBJ2-7, with 7 nucleotides matching TRBD1. This CDR3 region has 15 residues. Germline trimming cut 7 bases from V and 0 bases from J; bases unmatched to any gene: 9. Germline V CDR1 and CDR2: MNHNY, SVGAGI (reference sequence).

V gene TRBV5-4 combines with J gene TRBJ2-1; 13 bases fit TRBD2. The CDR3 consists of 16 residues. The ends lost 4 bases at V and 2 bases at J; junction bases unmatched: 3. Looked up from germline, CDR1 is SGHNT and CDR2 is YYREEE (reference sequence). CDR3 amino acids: CASSGGLAGPYNEQFF. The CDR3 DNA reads TGTGCCAGCAGCGGGGGACTAGCGGGGCCCTACAATGAGCAGTTCTTC.

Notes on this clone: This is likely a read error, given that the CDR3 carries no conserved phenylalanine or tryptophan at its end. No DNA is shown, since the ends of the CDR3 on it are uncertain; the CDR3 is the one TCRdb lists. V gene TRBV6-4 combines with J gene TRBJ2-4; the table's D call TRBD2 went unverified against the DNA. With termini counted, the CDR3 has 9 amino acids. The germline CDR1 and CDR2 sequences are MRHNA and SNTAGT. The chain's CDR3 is CASISPRVP.

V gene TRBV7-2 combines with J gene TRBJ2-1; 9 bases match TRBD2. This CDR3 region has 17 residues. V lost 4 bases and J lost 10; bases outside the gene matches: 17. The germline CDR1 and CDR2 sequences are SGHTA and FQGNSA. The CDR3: CASSSPSGDLFPREQFF. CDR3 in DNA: TGTGCCAGCAGCTCCCCTAGCGGGGACCTTTTTCCGCGGGAGCAGTTCTTC.

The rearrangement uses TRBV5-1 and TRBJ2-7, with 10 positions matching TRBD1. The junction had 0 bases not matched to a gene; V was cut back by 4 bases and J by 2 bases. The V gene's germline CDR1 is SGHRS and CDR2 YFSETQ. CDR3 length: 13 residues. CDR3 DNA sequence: TGCGCCAGCAGCGGGACAGGGGCCTACGAGCAGTACTTC. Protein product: CASSGTGAYEQYF.

The CDR3 region is CAWTRNRVAIGAFF. CDR3 bases: TGTGCCTGGACGCGCAATCGGGTGGCAATTGGGGCTTTCTTT. The chain is built from TRBV30 and TRBJ1-1; D not certain. The ends were cut back, 4 bases at V and 11 bases at J, with 23 bases in the middle. CDR1 is GTSNPN, CDR2 SVGIG, per germline (reference sequence). The CDR3 runs to 14 residues. The full variable domain, in which reference TRBV30 and TRBJ1-1 provide the parts outside the CDR3, is SQTIHQWPATLVQPVGSPLSLECTVEGTSNPNLYWYRQAAGRGLQLLFYSVGIGQISSEVPQNLSASRPQDRQFILSSKKLLLSDSGFYLCAWTRNRVAIGAFFGQGTRLTVV.

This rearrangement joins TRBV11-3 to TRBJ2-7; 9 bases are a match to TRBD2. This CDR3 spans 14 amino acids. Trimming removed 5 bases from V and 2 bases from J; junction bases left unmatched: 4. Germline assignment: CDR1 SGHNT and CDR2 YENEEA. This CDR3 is CASSQTSGAYEQYF. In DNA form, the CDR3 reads TGTGCCAGCAGCCAGACTAGCGGAGCCTACGAGCAGTACTTC.

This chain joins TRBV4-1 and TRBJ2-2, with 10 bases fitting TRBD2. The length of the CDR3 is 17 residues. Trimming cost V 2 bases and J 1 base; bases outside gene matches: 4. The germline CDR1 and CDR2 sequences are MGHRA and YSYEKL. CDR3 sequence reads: CASSQSGLARNTGELFF. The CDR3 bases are TGCGCCAGCAGCCAATCGGGACTAGCGAGGAACACCGGGGAGCTGTTTTTT.

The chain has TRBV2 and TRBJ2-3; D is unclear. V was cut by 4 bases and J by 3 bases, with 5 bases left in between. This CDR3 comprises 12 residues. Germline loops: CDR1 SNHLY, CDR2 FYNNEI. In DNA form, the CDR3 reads TGTGCCAGCAGTGGATGGACAGATACGCAGTATTTT. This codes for CASSGWTDTQYF. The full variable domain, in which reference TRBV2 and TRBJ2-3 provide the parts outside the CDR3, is EPEVTQTPSHQVTQMGQEVILRCVPISNHLYFYWYRQILGQKVEFLVSFYNNEISEKSEIFDDQFSVERPDGSNFTLKIRSTKLEDSAMYFCASSGWTDTQYFGPGTRLTVL.

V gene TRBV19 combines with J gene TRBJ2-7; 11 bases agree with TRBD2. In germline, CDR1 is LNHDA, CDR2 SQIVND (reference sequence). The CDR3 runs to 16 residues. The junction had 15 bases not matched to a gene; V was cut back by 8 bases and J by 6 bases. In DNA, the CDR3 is TGTGCCAGTCAACCTCTAGCGGGAGGTTCGCGGGGCGAGCAGTACTTC. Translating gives CASQPLAGGSRGEQYF.

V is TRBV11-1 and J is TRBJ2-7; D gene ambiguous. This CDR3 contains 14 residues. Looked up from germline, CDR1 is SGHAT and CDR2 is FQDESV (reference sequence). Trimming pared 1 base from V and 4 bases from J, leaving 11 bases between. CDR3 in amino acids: CASSLGYRTYEQYF. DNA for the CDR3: TGTGCCAGCAGCTTAGGTTACAGAACGTACGAGCAGTACTTC.

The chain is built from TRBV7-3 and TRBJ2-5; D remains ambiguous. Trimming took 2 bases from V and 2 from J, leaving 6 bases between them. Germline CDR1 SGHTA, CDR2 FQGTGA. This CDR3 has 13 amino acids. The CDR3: CASSLELQETQYF. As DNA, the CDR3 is TGTGCCAGCAGCTTAGAGCTTCAAGAGACCCAGTACTTC.